The T cell receptor beta chain under discussion was sequenced for a study of T cell repertoires in cytomegalovirus infection. Study in general: HLA-C-restricted CMV epitopes, recently identified, and well-studied HLA-B-restricted ones were used by the study. CMV infection together with matching HLA type was indicated by public TCR beta signatures. Study-wide points: Clonotypes of TCR beta that were HLA-C-restricted and CMV-specific dominated the ex vivo response. Pooled public TCR beta family frequency picked out CMV carriers with the relevant HLA.

TCRdb passed the reads through MiXCR, listing each CDR3 protein once. The sample records hundreds of thousands of distinct CDR3 sequences, about 30% being singletons. Remarks on this clonotype: Antigen unknown.

This TCR was recovered from a human donor in good health (CMV status not recorded). Some clones in this sample may be carry-over from other donors' samples. The material sequenced was cultured PBMCs, taken from culture after CMV antigen stimulation.

The CDR3 sequence is CSVDAGTDTYEQYF. CDR3 DNA sequence: TGCAGCGTTGATGCCGGGACAGACACCTACGAGCAGTACTTC. The chain joins TRBV29-1 to TRBJ2-7, with 7 bases that match TRBD1. The J segment lost 2 bases and the V segment lost 3 bases, leaving 7 bases of the junction unmatched. Germline V gives CDR1 SQVTM, CDR2 ANQGSEA. The CDR3 runs to 14 residues.